These 4 T cell receptor beta chains came from one sample sequenced in a study of T-cell reconstitution after alpha-beta-depleted transplantation in children. Library preparation (for TCRbeta) was performed with unique molecular identifiers. Each CDR3 protein is one row after TCRdb ran MiXCR on the PCR reads. In the table there are almost 500,000 distinct CDR3 sequences, about 11% of which are singletons. The input for sequencing was PBMCs, taken before TCRalphabeta/CD19-depleted stem cell transplant. These receptors were collected from a child under 10 years old with inherited bone marrow failure, due to receive a stem cell transplant.

The chain combines TRBV6-2 or TRBV6-3 with TRBJ1-1; D remains unclear. Looked up from germline, CDR1 is MNHEY and CDR2 is SVGEGT. The ends were cut back, 2 bases at V and 3 bases at J, with 7 bases in the middle. This CDR3 comprises 13 residues. This CDR3 is CASSYGKYTEAFF. CDR3 nucleotides: TGTGCCAGCAGTTACGGCAAGTACACTGAAGCTTTCTTT.

This clonotype was observed many times. The V and J genes are TRBV27 and TRBJ1-1; possibly TRBD1 for D (5 bases). CDR1 is MNHEY and CDR2 is SMNVEV in the germline V gene (reference sequence). With 1 base removed from V and 1 base from J, the gap between germline ends came to 19 bases. CDR3 length: 18 residues. CDR3 nucleotide sequence: TGTGCCAGCAGTTTATGGGGATGGGGGGGAGTGGAGAACACTGAAGCTTTCTTT. Translated, it gives CASSLWGWGGVENTEAFF.

About this clonotype: A much larger clone lies a single base off, so this may be a read error. The genes are TRBV20-1 and TRBJ1-4, with D tentatively TRBD1 (5 bases). The CDR3 is 15 residues long. Germline values: CDR1 DFQATT, CDR2 SNEGSKA (reference sequence). The CDR3 coding sequence is TGCAGTGCTAGAGATGGGCAGGGATCGGTTGAAAAAGTGTTTTTT. Protein product: CSARDGQGSVEKVFF.

This clonotype has a handful of counts. The gene calls are TRBV27 and TRBJ2-1; 7 bases line up with TRBD1. V gave up 8 bases and J gave up 4 bases; unmatched junction bases: 14. The CDR3 sequence is 16 residues long. The germline V gene has CDR1 MNHEY and CDR2 SMNVEV (reference sequence). The CDR3 DNA follows: TGTGCCAGCTCACCCCATGACAGGGCCCCTTACAATGAGCAGTTCTTC. Its protein is CASSPHDRAPYNEQFF.